Listed here are 17 T cell receptor beta chains from one sample, sequenced in a study of patients and donors after allogeneic stem cell transplantation. TCRdb fed the RT-PCR reads into MiXCR, producing one record per CDR3 protein. The sample carries 800,000 to 1,000,000 distinct CDR3 sequences, about a sixth recorded once. Sequencing input: blood, either unsorted or a sorted T cell fraction (not recorded which). These receptors were taken from a human donor who was either an allogeneic HSCT recipient or a stem cell or donor lymphocyte infusion donor (not recorded which). It is not recorded whose cells these are; they may come from a transplant donor.

This clonotype showed up just a few times. The chain uses TRBV12-3 or TRBV12-4 and TRBJ2-2, with unresolved D. This CDR3 region has 16 residues. The V gene lost 5 bases and the J gene lost 8 bases, with 21 bases spanning the gap. The CDR3 DNA is TGTGCCAGCAGTCGTCAATCCGAGGCCCGTCCGGGGGAGCTGTTTTTT. It is translated as CASSRQSEARPGELFF.

This clonotype was picked up a small number of times. The chain employs TRBV30 and TRBJ2-1; tentatively, D is TRBD2 (7 bases). Trimming removed 1 base from V and 5 bases from J, with 9 bases in between. This CDR3 comprises 13 residues. Germline-derived CDR1 and CDR2 are GTSNPN and SVGIG (reference sequence). The CDR3 region is CAWSGGGHNEQFF. CDR3 sequence (DNA): TGTGCCTGGAGTGGGGGGGGCCACAATGAGCAGTTCTTC.

The CDR3 sequence is CSAMQSRGAHNEQFF. In DNA form, the CDR3 reads TGCAGTGCTATGCAGAGTCGGGGGGCGCACAATGAGCAGTTCTTC. The chain is built from TRBV20-1 and TRBJ2-1; a possible D gene is TRBD2 (7 bases). V lost 4 bases, J lost 5 bases, and 18 bases lay in between. The CDR3 is 15 residues long. Germline CDR1 DFQATT, CDR2 SNEGSKA (reference sequence).

This chain connects TRBV6-1 to TRBJ2-5; 7 nucleotides align to TRBD2. This CDR3 has 16 residues. Germline assignment: CDR1 MNHNS and CDR2 SASEGT. V shed 8 bases, J shed 4 bases, and the junction held 16 bases outside the gene matches. CDR3 residues: CASPSGGAIRGETQYF. The CDR3 DNA reads TGTGCCAGCCCTTCGGGGGGAGCCATACGGGGAGAGACCCAGTACTTC.

This clonotype has only a few counts. This CDR3 reads CASSLQVGRATDEQFF. Written as DNA, the CDR3 is TGTGCCAGCAGTTTGCAGGTCGGGAGGGCCACGGATGAGCAGTTCTTC. The V gene is TRBV28, the J gene TRBJ2-1; 8 bases align to TRBD2. This CDR3 region has 16 residues. Per the germline V gene, CDR1 is MDHEN and CDR2 is SYDVKM. V lost 3 bases, J lost 8 bases, and 12 bases stayed unmatched.

V usage is TRBV5-1 and J usage is TRBJ2-3; 9 nucleotides align to TRBD1. V dropped 4 bases and J dropped 2; count of bases not matched to a gene: 11. CDR3 length equals 17 residues. Germline-derived CDR1 and CDR2 are SGHRS and YFSETQ. The CDR3 nucleotides read TGCGCCAGCAGCCCTGGACAGGGGACGGGGCACACAGATACGCAGTATTTT. This sequence encodes CASSPGQGTGHTDTQYF.

V is TRBV24-1 and J is TRBJ2-3, with 7 bases that match TRBD2. This CDR3 is 14 amino acids long. In germline, CDR1 is KGHDR, CDR2 SFDVKD. Trimming cost V 2 bases and J 3 bases; bases outside gene matches: 1. Here the CDR3 DNA reads TGTGCCACCAGTGATTCCGGGAGGACAGATACGCAGTATTTT. Encoded protein: CATSDSGRTDTQYF.

The rearrangement uses TRBV29-1 and TRBJ1-2; the D is unclear. The V end was cut by 3 bases, the J end by 4 bases, with 12 bases between. This CDR3 is 13 amino acids long. The V gene's germline CDR1 is SQVTM and CDR2 ANQGSEA. CDR3 in amino acids: CSVEVSAPYGYTF. CDR3 coding DNA: TGCAGCGTTGAGGTCTCAGCTCCCTATGGCTACACCTTC. Supplemented by reference TRBV29-1 and TRBJ1-2, the full variable domain reads SAVISQKPSRDICQRGTSLTIQCQVDSQVTMMFWYRQQPGQSLTLIATANQGSEATYESGFVIDKFPISRPNLTFSTLTVSNMSPEDSSIYLCSVEVSAPYGYTFGSGTRLTVV.

This clonotype was seen only a few times. The V and J genes are TRBV11-2 and TRBJ2-7, with TRBD2 identical over 11 bases. V shed 2 bases and J 4 bases; nucleotides not matched to a gene: 13. The CDR3 consists of 18 residues. The germline gives CDR1 SGHAT, CDR2 FQNNGV. The CDR3 is CASSLYPPRASGGYEQYF. The CDR3 coding sequence is TGTGCCAGCAGCTTATATCCCCCTCGGGCTAGCGGGGGGTACGAGCAGTACTTC.

This clonotype turned up a few times. V usage is TRBV27 and J usage is TRBJ2-4, with D maybe TRBD2 (5 bases). V lost 3 bases, J lost 7 bases, and 13 bases lay in between. From germline, CDR1 is MNHEY and CDR2 SMNVEV (reference sequence). The CDR3 totals 14 residues. DNA for the CDR3: TGTGCCAGCAGTTTGAGGGCCCCTCTGAACATTCAGTACTTC. Translation gives CASSLRAPLNIQYF.

The V and J genes are TRBV20-1 and TRBJ1-1; 10 bases align to TRBD1. J gave up 3 bases and V 4 bases, and 8 bases lay outside the gene matches. This CDR3 has 15 residues. Germline loops: CDR1 DFQATT, CDR2 SNEGSKA (reference sequence). CDR3: CSATGTGARDTEAFF. The CDR3, as DNA: TGCAGTGCTACCGGGACAGGGGCAAGGGACACTGAAGCTTTCTTT.

This clonotype was picked up many times. The rearrangement links TRBV12-3 or TRBV12-4 to TRBJ2-1; D may correspond to TRBD1 or TRBD2 (7 bases each). The CDR3 covers 16 residues. Trimming left V 7 bases short and J 1 base short, with 17 bases between. Here the CDR3 reads CASTPSGGGSYNEQFF. The CDR3 nucleotides read TGTGCCAGCACCCCCTCAGGGGGGGGTTCCTACAATGAGCAGTTCTTC.

This clonotype was seen a handful of times. This chain links TRBV20-1 with TRBJ1-3, with D perhaps matching TRBD1 (5 bases). V lost 6 bases and J 0 bases, leaving 15 bases between the germline ends. From germline, CDR1 is DFQATT and CDR2 SNEGSKA (reference sequence). This CDR3 spans 15 amino acids. The CDR3 region is CSAPPHQGSGNTIYF. CDR3 sequence (DNA): TGCAGTGCCCCACCTCACCAGGGCTCTGGAAACACCATATATTTT.

This clonotype has just a few counts. The CDR3 DNA sequence: TGTGCCAGCAGTTATCGCGACCAGGGGGCGGGGGAGCAGTACTTC. Its protein is CASSYRDQGAGEQYF. The chain employs TRBV6-5 and TRBJ2-7; 8 bases are a match to TRBD1. The CDR3 runs 15 residues. Germline CDR1 MNHEY, CDR2 SVGAGI. V shed 3 bases and J 7 bases; nucleotides not matched to a gene: 11.

This clonotype has more than one count but fewer than ten. The chain has TRBV5-1 and TRBJ2-5; TRBD2 matches 8 bases. The CDR3 is 14 amino acids. The J segment lost 5 bases and the V segment lost 4 bases, leaving 7 bases of the junction unmatched. Germline V gene data show CDR1 as SGHRS and CDR2 as YFSETQ. CDR3 nucleotide sequence: TGCGCCAGCAGCCCCGGGGGGGGCACGGAGACCCAGTACTTC. This translates into CASSPGGGTETQYF.

This clonotype was recorded a few times. The chain employs TRBV5-4 and TRBJ1-1; the D gene is possibly TRBD1 (5 bases). Per the germline V gene, CDR1 is SGHNT and CDR2 is YYREEE (reference sequence). This CDR3 region has 13 residues. With 0 bases removed from V and 7 bases from J, the gap between germline ends came to 10 bases. CDR3 sequence reads: CASSLAQGFEAFF. CDR3 nucleotide sequence: TGTGCCAGCAGCTTGGCCCAGGGATTTGAAGCTTTCTTT.

The sample holds a few counts of this clonotype. The chain links TRBV20-1 to TRBJ2-4, with 8 bases identical to TRBD2. The CDR3 covers 19 residues. Per germline, CDR1 DFQATT and CDR2 SNEGSKA (reference sequence). The trim removed 3 bases at V and 0 bases at J, leaving 16 bases unmatched. CDR3 sequence reads: CSASKELGAGVLAKNIQYF. The CDR3 coding sequence is TGCAGTGCTAGTAAAGAACTGGGAGCGGGGGTACTAGCCAAAAACATTCAGTACTTC.